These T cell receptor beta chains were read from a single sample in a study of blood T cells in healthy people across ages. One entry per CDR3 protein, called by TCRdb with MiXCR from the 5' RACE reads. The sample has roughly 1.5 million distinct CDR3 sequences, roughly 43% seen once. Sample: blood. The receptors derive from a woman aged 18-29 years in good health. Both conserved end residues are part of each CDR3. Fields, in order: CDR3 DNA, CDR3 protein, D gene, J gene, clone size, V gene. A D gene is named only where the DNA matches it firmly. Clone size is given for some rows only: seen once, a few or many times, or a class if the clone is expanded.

TGTGCCAGCAGCCCGGGACTAGCGGGGGGACGGATCCACGAGCAGTACTTC,CASSPGLAGGRIHEQYF,TRBD2,TRBJ2-7,.,TRBV5-6
TGCGCCAGCAGCCAAGCTCTCGGAACAGATACGCAGTATTTT,CASSQALGTDTQYF,.,TRBJ2-3,.,TRBV4-3
TGTGCCAGCAGCTCAGACAGCTCCTATAATTCACCCCTCCACTTT,CASSSDSSYNSPLHF,.,TRBJ1-6,.,TRBV28
TGCGCCAGCAGCCCGACTAGCGCGAGCTCCTACGAGCAGTTCTTC,CASSPTSASSYEQFF,TRBD2,TRBJ2-1,.,TRBV4-3
TGTGCCAGCAGTTTTGGGTCCCTCGAGCAGTACTTC,CASSFGSLEQYF,.,TRBJ2-7,.,TRBV12-3/TRBV12-4
TGTGCCAGCAGTGAGGGACTAGCGGGAGACCTCGAGCAGTACTTC,CASSEGLAGDLEQYF,TRBD2,TRBJ2-7,few,TRBV12-3/TRBV12-4
TGTGCCAGCAGGGGACAGTCTAATTCACCCCTCCACTTT,CASRGQSNSPLHF,TRBD1,TRBJ1-6,.,TRBV6-2/TRBV6-3
TGTGCCAGCAATGCGGGAGGGGACTGGACCCAGTACTTC,CASNAGGDWTQYF,TRBD2,TRBJ2-5,few,TRBV2
TGTGCCAGCAGTTCCTATGGAGGGGAGACCCAGTACTTC,CASSSYGGETQYF,.,TRBJ2-5,few,TRBV3-1
TGCGCCAGCAGCTCTAGCGTCCCCACCTACGAGCAGTACTTC,CASSSSVPTYEQYF,.,TRBJ2-7,.,TRBV5-1
TGCGCCAGCAGCCAAGACACCCGGTTAGGAGAAAAACTGTTTTTT,CASSQDTRLGEKLFF,.,TRBJ1-4,.,TRBV4-3
TGTGCCGGCAGCCGTGGGGGGAGCAATCAGCCCCAGCATTTT,CAGSRGGSNQPQHF,.,TRBJ1-5,.,TRBV7-9
TGCGCCAGCAGCCAAAATCTTAATTCACCCCTCCACTTT,CASSQNLNSPLHF,.,TRBJ1-6,few,TRBV4-3
TGTGCCACCCGGACAGGGACCTACAATGAGCAGTTCTTC,CATRTGTYNEQFF,TRBD1,TRBJ2-1,.,TRBV6-5
TGCAGTGCTAGAGATCGAGCGGTTGCAGCTTTCTTT,CSARDRAVAAFF,.,TRBJ1-1,.,TRBV20-1
TGTGCCACCAGCAGAGATGCAACTAATGAAAAACTGTTTTTT,CATSRDATNEKLFF,.,TRBJ1-4,few,TRBV15
TGCGCCAGCAGCCAAGAGGTCCACCTCTCCTACAATGAGCAGTTCTTC,CASSQEVHLSYNEQFF,.,TRBJ2-1,.,TRBV4-3
TGTGCCAGCAGTCTCCGACAGGGGTTGATCACTGAAGCTTTCTTT,CASSLRQGLITEAFF,TRBD1,TRBJ1-1,few,TRBV6-1
TGCAGCTCAAGGGACAGGGCCCTGAACACTGAAGCTTTCTTT,CSSRDRALNTEAFF,TRBD1,TRBJ1-1,.,TRBV29-1
TGTGCCAGCAGCCCCGGGGAGTTGAGCTACACCTTC,CASSPGELSYTF,.,TRBJ1-2,.,TRBV7-9
TGTGCCAGCAAGGGCTTGACAGGGAGCAATGAGCAGTTCTTC,CASKGLTGSNEQFF,TRBD1,TRBJ2-1,.,TRBV6-2/TRBV6-3
TGCAGTGCCGCTGGACAGGCTAACGTTTACGAGCAGTACTTC,CSAAGQANVYEQYF,TRBD1,TRBJ2-7,.,TRBV20-1
TGTGCCAGCAGTACATCAGTACGGGCCACGGTTCATGAGCAGTTCTTC,CASSTSVRATVHEQFF,.,TRBJ2-1,few,TRBV12-3/TRBV12-4
TGTGCCAGCAGCAAAGGGGGACTAGCGGCTTCCTACGAGCAGTACTTC,CASSKGGLAASYEQYF,.,TRBJ2-7,few,TRBV21-1
TGTGCCAGCAGCTTAGCGACCGGCTGGGGGCGAGGCGAGCAGTACTTC,CASSLATGWGRGEQYF,.,TRBJ2-7,few,TRBV7-9
TGCAGTGCTAGTGGGGACAGGGGCCGTGGCTACACCTTC,CSASGDRGRGYTF,TRBD1,TRBJ1-2,.,TRBV20-1
TGTGCCACCAGTGCAGGCGGGAGTATAACAGATACGCAGTATTTT,CATSAGGSITDTQYF,TRBD2,TRBJ2-3,few,TRBV24-1
TGTGCCAGCAGCAGTATGGGGCCTAGCAATGAGCAGTTCTTC,CASSSMGPSNEQFF,.,TRBJ2-1,.,TRBV6-5
TGCGCCAGCAGCCGGGAAGGGGCAGGCTCTGGGGCCAACGTCCTGACTTTC,CASSREGAGSGANVLTF,.,TRBJ2-6,.,TRBV4-3
TGTGCCAGCAGCTTCGGAAGACAGGGAAAGCTAACTAATGAAAAACTGTTTTTT,CASSFGRQGKLTNEKLFF,TRBD1,TRBJ1-4,few,TRBV7-9
TGCGCCGGCAGCCAAGTCCGGGGACGGATCACAGATACGCAGTATTTT,CAGSQVRGRITDTQYF,.,TRBJ2-3,.,TRBV4-3
TGCGCCAGCAGCTTGGCCTCGTCAGGCCAAAGGGGCTACACCTTC,CASSLASSGQRGYTF,.,TRBJ1-2,few,TRBV5-1
TGTGCCAGCACCCGTACAGGGGTTGCCACCGGGGAGCTGTTTTTT,CASTRTGVATGELFF,TRBD1,TRBJ2-2,.,TRBV9
TGCAGTGGTAGCAGAAACAATGAGCAGTTCTTC,CSGSRNNEQFF,.,TRBJ2-1,few,TRBV20-1
TGTGCCGGCAGAAAGGATAGCGGGCCGTACAATGAGCAGTACTTC,CAGRKDSGPYNEQYF,TRBD2,TRBJ2-7,.,TRBV2
TGTGCCAGCAGTACTAACACGGAGACCCAGTACTTC,CASSTNTETQYF,.,TRBJ2-5,.,TRBV6-5
TGTGCCAGCAGCTTTCTCGGGACAGGGTACACAGATACGCAGTATTTT,CASSFLGTGYTDTQYF,TRBD1,TRBJ2-3,few,TRBV13
TGTGCCAGCAGGTCCACCGGGACAAGCTTCACAGGTACGCAGTATTTT,CASRSTGTSFTGTQYF,.,TRBJ2-3,.,TRBV12-3/TRBV12-4